These 14 T cell receptor beta chains originate from one sample sequenced in a study of technical replicates of blood from a handful of donors. Repertoires were generated with immunoSEQ multiplex PCR, while TCRdb's copy carries only in-frame clones and drops some. Of about 69,000 clones in the sample, 80% to 90% were seen once. The sequenced sample consisted of PBMCs. These receptors all come from a human donor in good health. Some clones in this sample may be carry-over from other donors' samples.

The genes are TRBV5-4 and TRBJ1-2, with D perhaps matching TRBD1 (6 bases). Germline CDR1 reads SGHNT; CDR2 reads YYREEE (reference sequence). The V and J ends lost 4 bases and 3 bases respectively, with 13 bases between them. The CDR3 is 14 residues long. For the CDR3, the DNA is TGTGCCAGCAGCCATGGGGCAGGGGACTATGGCTACACCTTC. Its translation is CASSHGAGDYGYTF.

The chain joins TRBV7-6 to TRBJ2-5; 7 bases align to TRBD2. The V gene end was trimmed by 2 bases and the J gene end by 2 bases; junction bases not matched to a gene: 11. Germline CDR1 is SGHVS and CDR2 is FNYEAQ. The CDR3 length is 17 residues. For the CDR3, the DNA is TGTGCCAGCAGCTTACGAGGGCTAGCGGCCCCTCAAGAGACCCAGTACTTC. Translated, it gives CASSLRGLAAPQETQYF. Combining the CDR3 with reference TRBV7-6 and TRBJ2-5 gives the whole variable domain GAGVSQSPRYKVTKRGQDVALRCDPISGHVSLYWYRQALGQGPEFLTYFNYEAQQDKSGLPNDRFSAERPEGSISTLTIQRTEQRDSAMYRCASSLRGLAAPQETQYFGPGTRLLVL.

This chain joins TRBV7-2 and TRBJ2-7; D remains unclear. The ends were cut back, 0 bases at V and 4 bases at J, with 10 bases in the middle. The CDR3 covers 14 residues. CDR1 SGHTA and CDR2 FQGNSA come from the germline V gene. CDR3 loop: CASSLAAVRYEQYF. CDR3 in DNA: TGTGCCAGCAGCTTAGCGGCGGTACGTTACGAGCAGTACTTC.

The chain uses TRBV21-1 and TRBJ2-7; TRBD1, the table's D call, lacks a check against the DNA. TRBV21-1 is an annotated pseudogene. The CDR3 length is 16 residues. The CDR3 DNA follows: TGTGCCAGCAGCAGGGCGAGAGGGACAGGGGGCTACGAGCAGTACTTC. Translating it yields CASSRARGTGGYEQYF.

The chain couples TRBV6-5 to TRBJ1-2, with D hard to call. CDR1 is MNHEY and CDR2 is SVGAGI in the germline V gene. The V end lost 2 bases, the J end lost 0 bases, and 7 bases lay between the germline ends. This CDR3 has 14 residues. CDR3: CASSYGGANYGYTF. The CDR3 DNA reads as TGTGCCAGCAGTTACGGCGGGGCTAACTATGGCTACACCTTC.

DNA of the CDR3: TGTGCCAGCAGCTTAGCTAGCGGAAGCTCCTACGAGCAGTACTTC. Amino acid sequence: CASSLASGSSYEQYF. V is TRBV7-9 and J is TRBJ2-7; possibly TRBD2 for D (6 bases). Per germline, CDR1 SEHNR and CDR2 FQNEAQ (reference sequence). Deletions cut 0 bases from V and 0 bases from J, with 9 bases between. There are 15 residues in the CDR3.

This clone was observed a single time. The chain is built from TRBV18 and TRBJ2-2; 10 bases agree with TRBD2. The germline gives CDR1 KGHSH, CDR2 LQKENI. The CDR3 consists of 14 residues. Trimming at V came to 5 bases and at J to 5 bases, leaving 2 bases not matched to a gene. The CDR3 reads CASSASGSTGELFF. The CDR3 nucleotides read TGTGCCAGCTCAGCTAGCGGGAGTACCGGGGAGCTGTTTTTT. Variable domain in full (rest from reference TRBV18 and TRBJ2-2): NAGVMQNPRHLVRRRGQEARLRCSPMKGHSHVYWYRQLPEEGLKFMVYLQKENIIDESGMPKERFSAEFPKEGPSILRIQQVVRGDSAAYFCASSASGSTGELFFGEGSRLTVL.

This sequence joins TRBV19 and TRBJ2-7; 8 bases align to TRBD1. The CDR3 loop spans 15 amino acids. Germline-derived CDR1 and CDR2 are LNHDA and SQIVND (reference sequence). J was trimmed by 0 bases and V by 5 bases; bases with no gene match: 6. The CDR3 nucleotides read TGTGCCAGTAGTCCTGGGACAGGACGCTCCTACGAGCAGTACTTC. Protein product: CASSPGTGRSYEQYF.

The chain's CDR3 is CASSLTRRTGANVLTF. The CDR3 DNA sequence: TGTGCCAGCAGCTTAACGAGGAGGACTGGGGCCAACGTCCTGACTTTC. The gene calls are TRBV7-2 and TRBJ2-6, with a weak D call TRBD2 (5 bases). This CDR3 spans 16 amino acids. The V end lost 2 bases, the J end lost 2 bases, and 10 bases lay between the germline ends. CDR1 is SGHTA and CDR2 is FQGNSA in the germline V gene.

The chain carries TRBV5-4 and TRBJ2-5, with 10 bases fitting TRBD1. The trim removed 5 bases at V and 5 bases at J, leaving 6 bases unmatched. Germline V lookup: CDR1 SGHNT, CDR2 YYREEE (reference sequence). CDR3 length: 14 residues. Here the CDR3 reads CASRRDRGKETQYF. CDR3 sequence (DNA): TGTGCCAGCAGACGGGACAGGGGCAAGGAGACCCAGTACTTC. Using reference TRBV5-4 and TRBJ2-5 for the parts outside the CDR3, the full variable domain is ETGVTQSPTHLIKTRGQQVTLRCSSQSGHNTVSWYQQALGQGPQFIFQYYREEENGRGNFPPRFSGLQFPNYSSELNVNALELDDSALYLCASRRDRGKETQYFGPGTRLLVL.

This chain connects TRBV5-6 to TRBJ2-7; the D is unclear. Germline V gives CDR1 SGHDT, CDR2 YYEEEE. Trimming shortened V by 4 bases and J by 2 bases, and 10 bases separated the two germline ends. The CDR3 runs 13 residues. Here the CDR3 reads CASSRRQAYEQYF. The CDR3 DNA follows: TGTGCCAGCAGCAGAAGACAAGCCTACGAGCAGTACTTC.

For the CDR3, the DNA is TGTGCCAGCAGCCCGCAACCGGGACAGGTTAACACCGGGGAGCTGTTTTTT. Encoded protein: CASSPQPGQVNTGELFF. V gene TRBV7-6 combines with J gene TRBJ2-2; 8 positions agree with TRBD1. The trim removed 5 bases at V and 2 bases at J, leaving 10 bases unmatched. The CDR3 covers 17 residues. Germline lookup yields CDR1 SGHVS and CDR2 FNYEAQ.

CDR3 nucleotide sequence: TGTGCCAGCAGCCCGGGACAGGTGACCGCAACTAATGAAAAACTGTTTTTT. Its protein is CASSPGQVTATNEKLFF. The gene calls are TRBV7-9 and TRBJ1-4, with 8 bases identical to TRBD1. Germline V gene data show CDR1 as SEHNR and CDR2 as FQNEAQ (reference sequence). The CDR3 has 17 residues. The V segment lost 5 bases and the J segment 0 bases; nucleotides outside the gene matches: 8. The full variable domain, in which reference TRBV7-9 and TRBJ1-4 provide the parts outside the CDR3, is DTGVSQNPRHKITKRGQNVTFRCDPISEHNRLYWYRQTLGQGPEFLTYFQNEAQLEKSRLLSDRFSAERPKGSFSTLEIQRTEQGDSAMYLCASSPGQVTATNEKLFFGSGTQLSVL.

V is TRBV25-1 and J is TRBJ2-7, with unresolved D. With 1 base removed from V and 7 bases from J, the gap between germline ends came to 8 bases. Germline CDR1 MGHDK, CDR2 SYGVNS. This CDR3 is 12 amino acids long. CDR3: CASSESRREQYF. Here the CDR3 DNA reads TGTGCCAGCAGTGAATCTAGACGGGAGCAGTACTTC.